This TCR beta chain appears in the sequencing data of a study of blood T cell repertoires in COVID-19. The repertoire was sequenced with immunoSEQ multiplex PCR; TCRdb's copy has only in-frame clones and lacks some. The sample yields 110,000 or so clones, over 65% seen once. Germline assignment: CDR1 SQVTM and CDR2 ANQGSEA. V lost 4 bases, J lost 0 bases, and 13 bases lay in between. This CDR3 has 15 amino acids. The gene calls are TRBV29-1 and TRBJ2-1; tentative D call: TRBD2 (6 bases). This TCR derives from a woman in her thirties or forties with acute or convalescent COVID-19. Sequenced: peripheral blood. The CDR3 protein is CSVGGGSSSYNEQFF. The CDR3 coding sequence is TGCAGCGTTGGTGGGGGGTCGAGCTCCTACAATGAGCAGTTCTTC.